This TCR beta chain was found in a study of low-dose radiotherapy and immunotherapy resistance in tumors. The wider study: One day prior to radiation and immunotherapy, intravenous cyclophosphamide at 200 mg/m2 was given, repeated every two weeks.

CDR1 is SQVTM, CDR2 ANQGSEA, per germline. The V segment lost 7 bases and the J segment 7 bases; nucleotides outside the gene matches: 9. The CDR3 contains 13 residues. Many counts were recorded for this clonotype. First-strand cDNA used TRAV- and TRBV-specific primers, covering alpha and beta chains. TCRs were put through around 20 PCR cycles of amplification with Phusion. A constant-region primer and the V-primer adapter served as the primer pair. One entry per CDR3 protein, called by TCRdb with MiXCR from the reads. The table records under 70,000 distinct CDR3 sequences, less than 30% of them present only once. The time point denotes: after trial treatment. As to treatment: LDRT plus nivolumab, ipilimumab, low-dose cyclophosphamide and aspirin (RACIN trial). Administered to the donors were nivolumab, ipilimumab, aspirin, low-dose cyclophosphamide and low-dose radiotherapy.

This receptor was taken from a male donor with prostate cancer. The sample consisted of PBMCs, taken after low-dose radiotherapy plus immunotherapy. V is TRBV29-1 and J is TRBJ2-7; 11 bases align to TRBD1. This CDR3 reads CSAGQGAGLEQYF. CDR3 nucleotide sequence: TGCAGCGCAGGACAGGGGGCTGGTTTAGAGCAGTACTTC.